Presented here are 13 T cell receptor beta chains from one specimen sequenced in a study of blood T cell repertoires in COVID-19. Sequencing used immunoSEQ multiplex PCR; TCRdb keeps in-frame clones, though not all of them. The data hold some 60,000 clones, with around 90% observed a single time. Material for sequencing was peripheral blood. The receptor set was obtained from a man aged 55 to 69 with acute or convalescent COVID-19.

V and J are TRBV7-8 and TRBJ1-6; 7 bases map to TRBD1. This CDR3 region has 14 residues. Trimming removed 5 bases from V and 6 bases from J; junction bases left unmatched: 4. Germline-derived CDR1 and CDR2 are SGHVS and FQNEAQ. The CDR3 is CASSPRDSNSPLHF. The DNA for the CDR3 is TGTGCCAGCAGCCCCCGGGACAGTAATTCACCCCTCCACTTT.

The CDR3: CASSLDGGAYVNEQFF. The CDR3 nucleotides are TGTGCCAGCAGCTTAGACGGGGGGGCCTACGTCAATGAGCAGTTCTTC. The chain couples TRBV7-9 to TRBJ2-1, with TRBD2 matching over 8 bases. V lost 1 base to trimming and J lost 6 bases; unmatched junction nucleotides: 8. Germline CDR1 and CDR2: SEHNR and FQNEAQ (reference sequence). CDR3 length: 16 amino acids.

Worth noting for this clone: The junction shows a germline mismatch at one end, possibly a read error. The chain recombines TRBV3-1 (or the pseudogene TRBV3-2) with TRBJ2-7; D is possibly TRBD1 (6 bases). The CDR3 totals 11 residues. CDR1 and CDR2 (germline): LGHDT, YNNKEL (reference sequence). CDR3 nucleotide sequence: TGTGCCAGCAGCCAAGGTGGACAGATTGGCTTC. It encodes CASSQGGQIGF.

The chain links TRBV19 to TRBJ1-1, with D tentatively TRBD1 (5 bases). V lost 9 bases, J lost 5 bases, and 16 bases lay in between. This CDR3 is built from 13 residues. Looked up from germline, CDR1 is LNHDA and CDR2 is SQIVND (reference sequence). CDR3 sequence reads: CARGGEVWTEAFF. The CDR3 DNA follows: TGTGCCAGGGGGGGGGAAGTATGGACTGAAGCTTTCTTT. The variable domain in full, completed from reference TRBV19 and TRBJ1-1, reads DGGITQSPKYLFRKEGQNVTLSCEQNLNHDAMYWYRQDPGQGLRLIYYSQIVNDFQKGDIAEGYSVSREKKESFPLTVTSAQKNPTAFYLCARGGEVWTEAFFGQGTRLTVV.

V and J are TRBV7-8 and TRBJ2-2, with 8 bases that match TRBD1. CDR3 length: 17 amino acids. The V and J ends lost 4 bases and 1 base, in that order; junction bases with no gene match: 8. CDR1 is SGHVS and CDR2 is FQNEAQ in the germline V gene. CDR3 protein: CASSSNGQGKNTGELFF. DNA of the CDR3: TGTGCCAGCAGCTCAAACGGACAGGGCAAGAACACCGGGGAGCTGTTTTTT.

The chain has TRBV27 and TRBJ1-5; a possible D gene is TRBD1 (6 bases). CDR3 length: 13 amino acids. Per germline, CDR1 MNHEY and CDR2 SMNVEV (reference sequence). Trimming left V 3 bases short and J 7 bases short, with 10 bases between. The DNA for the CDR3 is TGTGCCAGCAGTTTTACAGGGAGCCAGCCCCAGCATTTT. Amino acid sequence: CASSFTGSQPQHF.

CDR3 nucleotides: TGTGCCTGGAGATCAGGGGGGTATAATTCACCCCTCCACTTT. Translation: CAWRSGGYNSPLHF. V and J are TRBV30 and TRBJ1-6; the match to TRBD1 covers 7 bases. V was pared by 3 bases and J by 4 bases, with 3 bases of the junction left unmatched. The CDR3 consists of 14 residues. CDR1 and CDR2 (germline): GTSNPN, SVGIG (reference sequence).

The rearrangement joins TRBV4-2 to TRBJ1-1; the match to TRBD1 covers 7 bases. V was pared by 0 bases and J by 1 base, with 8 bases of the junction left unmatched. Germline V gene data show CDR1 as LGHNA and CDR2 as YNFKEQ. CDR3 length: 17 amino acids. CDR3 sequence (DNA): TGTGCCAGCAGCCAAGACGAAAGGGACAGTTGGAACACTGAAGCTTTCTTT. Its protein product is CASSQDERDSWNTEAFF.

The chain uses TRBV2 and TRBJ1-1, with 11 bases matching TRBD1. V lost 8 bases, J lost 3 bases, and 5 bases stayed unmatched. The CDR3 runs to 14 residues. Germline values: CDR1 SNHLY, CDR2 FYNNEI. The CDR3 nucleotides are TGTGCCAGCGGACAGGGGGCCCCCGACACTGAAGCTTTCTTT. Translating it yields CASGQGAPDTEAFF. The full variable domain, completed using reference TRBV2 and TRBJ1-1, is EPEVTQTPSHQVTQMGQEVILRCVPISNHLYFYWYRQILGQKVEFLVSFYNNEISEKSEIFDDQFSVERPDGSNFTLKIRSTKLEDSAMYFCASGQGAPDTEAFFGQGTRLTVV.

The chain joins TRBV9 to TRBJ2-3; 8 bases match TRBD2. Germline-derived CDR1 and CDR2 are SGDLS and YYNGEE. The CDR3 runs 15 residues. V lost 0 bases, J lost 7 bases, and 7 bases stayed unmatched. In DNA form, the CDR3 reads TGTGCCAGCAGCGTAGGCGGGACTAGTCTCCATACGCAGTATTTT. This codes for CASSVGGTSLHTQYF.

The chain carries TRBV4-1 and TRBJ2-2; 10 bases map to TRBD1. The CDR3 is 19 amino acids. The trim removed 0 bases at V and 0 bases at J, leaving 7 bases unmatched. The germline V gene has CDR1 MGHRA and CDR2 YSYEKL. The CDR3 DNA is TGCGCCAGCAGCCAAGAGCTAGGGACAGGGGTTTCGAACACCGGGGAGCTGTTTTTT. Amino acid sequence: CASSQELGTGVSNTGELFF.

The V gene is TRBV24-1, the J gene TRBJ2-3; possibly TRBD2 for D (5 bases). V lost 10 bases and J 4 bases, leaving 14 bases between the germline ends. The CDR3 length is 13 residues. The germline gives CDR1 KGHDR, CDR2 SFDVKD. CDR3 in amino acids: CATSGSRSDTQYF. CDR3 bases: TGTGCCACATCGGGGTCAAGATCAGATACGCAGTATTTT.

The chain joins TRBV5-4 to TRBJ2-3; TRBD2 is a possible D gene (6 bases). This CDR3 has 17 amino acids. Trimming cost V 1 base and J 0 bases, with 15 bases left between them. Germline CDR1 is SGHNT and CDR2 is YYREEE (reference sequence). CDR3 DNA sequence: TGTGCCAGCAGCTTGTCCCCTAGCGATGGGAGCACAGATACGCAGTATTTT. It specifies CASSLSPSDGSTDTQYF.